This T cell receptor (beta chain) is from a study of blood T cell repertoires in COVID-19. The assay was immunoSEQ multiplex PCR, and TCRdb's table has in-frame clones only and misses some. The sample lists 60,000 to 70,000 clones, over 75% seen once, with 2.5% to 3% in the top ten. The source material was peripheral blood. The sequence derives from a man aged 80 or over with acute or convalescent COVID-19.

Written as DNA, the CDR3 is TGCGCCAGCAGCCAAGACCGACTAGCGGGAGTGGGCAGCACCGGGGAGCTGTTTTTT. Protein sequence: CASSQDRLAGVGSTGELFF. The chain combines TRBV4-1 with TRBJ2-2; 12 bases are shared with TRBD2. With V trimmed by 0 bases and J by 4 bases, 9 bases remained unmatched. The CDR3 runs 19 residues. Germline V gene lookup returns CDR1 MGHRA and CDR2 YSYEKL.